The 21 T cell receptor beta chains given below trace back to one sample, sequenced in a study of T cell repertoires in cytomegalovirus infection. Using its own MiXCR run on the reads, TCRdb lists one record per CDR3 protein. The table lists 740,000 or so distinct CDR3 sequences, about a third of them singletons, with around 3% in the top ten. The material sequenced was PBMCs. These receptors were obtained from a human donor in good health (CMV status not recorded). Some clones in this sample may be carry-over from other donors' samples.

The V and J genes are TRBV27 and TRBJ2-4; D uncertain. Germline V gene lookup returns CDR1 MNHEY and CDR2 SMNVEV (reference sequence). V was clipped by 7 bases and J by 2 bases, with 15 bases between them. The CDR3 has 15 residues. The CDR3 region is CASTPLPVSKNIQYF. In nucleotides, the CDR3 is TGTGCCAGCACCCCCCTTCCGGTGTCCAAAAACATTCAGTACTTC.

This clonotype has ten or more counts. This rearrangement joins TRBV7-2 to TRBJ2-2; no definite D call. Germline values: CDR1 SGHTA, CDR2 FQGNSA. V lost 1 base, J lost 10 bases, and 13 bases lay in between. The CDR3 contains 14 residues. The CDR3 sequence is CASSLGVLHEELFF. For the CDR3, the DNA is TGTGCCAGCAGCTTAGGGGTACTCCACGAGGAGCTGTTTTTT.

This clonotype appeared a few times. The V call is TRBV9, the J call TRBJ2-2; 10 bases line up with TRBD1. This CDR3 spans 15 amino acids. J was trimmed by 2 bases and V by 7 bases; bases with no gene match: 5. The V gene's germline CDR1 is SGDLS and CDR2 YYNGEE. CDR3 loop: CASRGQGSNTGELFF. CDR3 bases: TGTGCCAGCCGGGGACAGGGGTCCAACACCGGGGAGCTGTTTTTT.

At least ten counts were recorded for this clonotype. V gene TRBV7-2 combines with J gene TRBJ1-1; D remains ambiguous. Between the trimmed V and J ends, which lost 1 base and 4 bases, there was a span of 7 bases. This CDR3 region has 13 residues. The germline V gene has CDR1 SGHTA and CDR2 FQGNSA. In DNA, the CDR3 is TGTGCCAGCAGCTTAGGCGGCTCCACTGAAGCTTTCTTT. Protein: CASSLGGSTEAFF.

This clonotype was detected a few times. The chain links TRBV7-9 to TRBJ1-2, with 8 bases lining up with TRBD1. V lost 3 bases and J lost 6; bases outside the gene matches: 12. CDR3 size: 16 residues. From germline, CDR1 is SEHNR and CDR2 FQNEAQ (reference sequence). CDR3 nucleotides: TGTGCCAGCAGCTTCCCCGGACGGGACAGGAGCGATGGCTACACCTTC. It specifies CASSFPGRDRSDGYTF.

About this clonotype itself: A much larger clone differs by one base, so this may be a read error. The rearrangement links TRBV20-1 to TRBJ2-3, with D perhaps TRBD1 or TRBD2 (5 bases each). Germline V gene sequence: CDR1 DFQATT, CDR2 SNEGSKA (reference sequence). The CDR3 contains 13 residues. The CDR3 region has the DNA TGCAGCCCCCGGGACCCTGTCACAGATACGCAGTATTTT. Translation gives CSPRDPVTDTQYF.

This clonotype has a handful of counts. The V and J genes are TRBV6-6 and TRBJ2-1; D is undetermined. The CDR3 runs to 12 residues. V was shortened by 6 bases and J by 6 bases, with 9 bases between the two germline ends. CDR1 and CDR2 from the germline V gene are MNHNY and SVGAGI (reference sequence). Here the CDR3 reads CASSPIPNEQFF. CDR3 coding DNA: TGTGCCAGCAGCCCCATCCCCAATGAGCAGTTCTTC.

The CDR3 sequence is CASSQERVGTYEQYF. The CDR3 bases are TGCGCCAGCAGCCAAGAGAGGGTGGGGACCTACGAGCAGTACTTC. The rearrangement joins TRBV4-1 to TRBJ2-7; D perhaps matches TRBD2 (5 bases). The CDR3 consists of 15 residues. With 0 bases removed from V and 2 bases from J, the gap between germline ends came to 11 bases. Germline CDR1 is MGHRA and CDR2 is YSYEKL.

This clonotype was seen repeatedly, ten times or more. The gene calls are TRBV7-2 and TRBJ1-1; D uncertain. In germline, CDR1 is SGHTA, CDR2 FQGNSA. Trimming took 1 base from V and 2 from J, leaving 11 bases between them. The CDR3 has 15 amino acids. The CDR3 sequence: CASSLDRGINTEAFF. CDR3 DNA: TGTGCCAGCAGCTTAGACCGGGGAATTAACACTGAAGCTTTCTTT.

This rearrangement joins TRBV28 to TRBJ1-5, with D unresolved. V shed 8 bases and J shed 0 bases, with 11 bases lying between them. Germline CDR1 reads MDHEN; CDR2 reads SYDVKM. This CDR3 has 14 residues. The CDR3: CASRVHYSNQPQHF. CDR3 DNA sequence: TGTGCCAGCCGCGTACATTATAGCAATCAGCCCCAGCATTTT.

This chain links TRBV2 with TRBJ2-7; maybe TRBD1 (5 bases). There are 12 residues in the CDR3. V was trimmed by 6 bases and J by 1 base, leaving 7 bases between them. CDR1 is SNHLY and CDR2 is FYNNEI in the germline V gene. This CDR3 is CASRRQSYEQYF. CDR3 coding DNA: TGTGCCAGCAGACGACAGTCCTACGAGCAGTACTTC. Variable domain in full (rest from reference TRBV2 and TRBJ2-7): EPEVTQTPSHQVTQMGQEVILRCVPISNHLYFYWYRQILGQKVEFLVSFYNNEISEKSEIFDDQFSVERPDGSNFTLKIRSTKLEDSAMYFCASRRQSYEQYFGPGTRLTVT.

Notes on this clonotype: The CDR3 does not close with the conserved phenylalanine or tryptophan, likely indicating a read error. The chain uses TRBV20-1 and TRBJ2-7; 11 nucleotides align to TRBD2. Per the germline V gene, CDR1 is DFQATT and CDR2 is SNEGSKA (reference sequence). Trimming cost V 6 bases and J 3 bases; bases outside gene matches: 13. There are 16 residues in the CDR3. CDR3 in amino acids: CSALTSGRAFIYEQYL. The CDR3 DNA follows: TGCAGTGCCCTTACTAGCGGGAGAGCCTTCATCTACGAGCAGTACTTA.

The rearrangement joins TRBV6-1 to TRBJ1-3; tentatively, D is TRBD1 (5 bases). The CDR3 loop spans 15 amino acids. V lost 1 base and J 6 bases, leaving 13 bases between the germline ends. CDR1 and CDR2 from the germline V gene are MNHNS and SASEGT. CDR3 residues: CASSEDQTDVNTIYF. CDR3 sequence (DNA): TGTGCCAGCAGTGAAGATCAGACAGATGTAAACACCATATATTTT.

The chain joins TRBV5-1 to TRBJ2-1, with D possibly being TRBD1 (5 bases). Germline CDR1 SGHRS, CDR2 YFSETQ. V lost 0 bases, J lost 7 bases, and 11 bases lay in between. CDR3 size: 14 residues. The CDR3 sequence: CASSLGYGQNEQFF. CDR3 sequence (DNA): TGCGCCAGCAGCTTGGGCTATGGACAAAATGAGCAGTTCTTC.

This clonotype was observed a handful of times. The rearrangement links TRBV2 to TRBJ1-1; TRBD1 aligns across 12 bases. The CDR3 runs 16 residues. V trimming: 3 bases; J trimming: 5 bases; junction bases outside the gene matches: 7. Germline CDR1 is SNHLY and CDR2 is FYNNEI. The CDR3 loop reads CASSDPQGQGATEAFF. CDR3 in DNA: TGTGCCAGCAGTGACCCTCAGGGACAGGGGGCGACTGAAGCTTTCTTT. Drawing the rest from reference TRBV2 and TRBJ1-1, the complete variable domain is EPEVTQTPSHQVTQMGQEVILRCVPISNHLYFYWYRQILGQKVEFLVSFYNNEISEKSEIFDDQFSVERPDGSNFTLKIRSTKLEDSAMYFCASSDPQGQGATEAFFGQGTRLTVV.

This chain joins TRBV5-5 and TRBJ1-4; no clear D. Trimming removed 0 bases at V and 10 bases at J, with 16 bases between. Germline CDR1 SGHKS, CDR2 YYEKEE (reference sequence). The CDR3 length is 15 residues. The CDR3 is CASSLARVGVGKLFF. The CDR3 nucleotides read TGTGCCAGCAGCTTGGCGAGGGTCGGGGTCGGAAAACTGTTTTTT.

The chain employs TRBV24-1 and TRBJ2-1, with D perhaps TRBD2 (6 bases). Trimming took off 10 bases at V and 6 bases at J, with 18 bases between the two ends. CDR1 KGHDR and CDR2 SFDVKD come from the germline V gene. The CDR3 totals 14 residues. The CDR3 here is CATGNRDSLNEQFF. DNA for the CDR3: TGTGCCACGGGAAACCGGGACTCGCTCAATGAGCAGTTCTTC.

This clonotype was seen repeatedly, ten times or more. CDR3 bases: TGTGCCAGCAGCTTACCGAGGACAGGGGGCGAGCAGTACTTC. It encodes CASSLPRTGGEQYF. The V gene is TRBV7-9, the J gene TRBJ2-7; 10 nucleotides match TRBD1. Germline CDR1 is SEHNR and CDR2 is FQNEAQ (reference sequence). The CDR3 contains 14 residues. V was pared by 2 bases and J by 6 bases, with 4 bases of the junction left unmatched.

V usage is TRBV7-3 and J usage is TRBJ1-1, with D perhaps matching TRBD1 (6 bases). The CDR3 totals 13 residues. In germline, CDR1 is SGHTA, CDR2 FQGTGA. V dropped 2 bases and J dropped 7 bases, with 11 bases sitting between them. The CDR3 reads CASSLGGLREAFF. The CDR3 nucleotides read TGTGCCAGCAGCTTAGGGGGGCTGCGTGAAGCTTTCTTT.

Concerning this clonotype: A much larger clone lies a single base off, so this may be a read error. The chain uses TRBV7-8 and TRBJ2-7, with D uncertain. There are 14 residues in the CDR3. Per the germline V gene, CDR1 is SGHVS and CDR2 is FQNEAQ. CDR3 sequence reads: CASSLYTKGYEKYF. The CDR3 coding sequence is TGTGCCAGCAGCTTATATACCAAGGGCTACGAGAAGTACTTC.

The chain uses TRBV7-9 and TRBJ2-7; 13 bases are a match to TRBD2. The CDR3 is 18 residues long. Germline CDR1 SEHNR, CDR2 FQNEAQ (reference sequence). V shed 5 bases, J shed 4 bases, and the junction held 14 bases outside the gene matches. As DNA, the CDR3 is TGTGCCAGCAGCGACCCCCAGGCGGGACTAGCGGGGCCGTACGAGCAGTACTTC. Its protein is CASSDPQAGLAGPYEQYF.